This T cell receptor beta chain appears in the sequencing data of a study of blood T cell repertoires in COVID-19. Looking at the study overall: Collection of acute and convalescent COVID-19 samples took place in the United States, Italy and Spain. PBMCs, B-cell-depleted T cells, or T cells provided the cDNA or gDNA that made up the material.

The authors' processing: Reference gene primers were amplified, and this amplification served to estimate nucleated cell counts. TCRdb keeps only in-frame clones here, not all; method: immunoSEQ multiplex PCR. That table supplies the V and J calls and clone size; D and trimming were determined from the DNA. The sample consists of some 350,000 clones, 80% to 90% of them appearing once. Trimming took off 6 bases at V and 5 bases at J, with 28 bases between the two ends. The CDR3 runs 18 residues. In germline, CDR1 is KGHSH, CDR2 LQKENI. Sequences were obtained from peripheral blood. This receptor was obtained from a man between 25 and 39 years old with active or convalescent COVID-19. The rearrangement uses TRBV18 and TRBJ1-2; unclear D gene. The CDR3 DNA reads TGTGCCAGCTCTCCTATTCCCACGGACGGAGGCATCTCTTATGGCTACACCTTC. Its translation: CASSPIPTDGGISYGYTF.